This T cell receptor (beta chain) was sequenced during a study of human T cells and chemical hapten exposure. In the study overall: Sensitization was performed using 2% DPC on a 2 cm by 2 cm upper inner arm skin site. Alopecia areata, totalis and universalis patients, mostly female, were included.

TCRdb ran MiXCR on the RACE reads and lists one entry per CDR3 protein. The data contain roughly 250,000 distinct CDR3 sequences, about 8.1% of them seen just once; the ten biggest clones take up approximately 2.2%. Documented time point: pre-sensitization, week 0. The sample's treatment: therapeutic diphenylcyclopropenone sensitization with weekly scalp DPC. Alopecia patients between 18 and 70 years old and suitable for DPC were used as donors. The CDR3 runs 13 residues. Trimming stripped 6 bases from V and 0 bases from J, with 12 bases between. Germline lookup yields CDR1 DFQATT and CDR2 SNEGSKA (reference sequence).

The TCR originated in a middle-aged woman with alopecia areata. Some clones in this sample may be carry-over from other donors' samples. Sequencing used whole blood, obtained in connection with sensitization to the hapten diphenylcyclopropenone (DPC). The V call is TRBV20-1, the J call TRBJ2-7, with D maybe TRBD2 (6 bases). CDR3 nucleotides: TGCAGTGCCATGAGCGGGTACTCCTACGAGCAGTACTTC. This gives the protein CSAMSGYSYEQYF.